The 28 T cell receptor beta chains listed next were all sequenced from one sample in a study of blood T cell repertoires in COVID-19. Data came from immunoSEQ multiplex PCR; TCRdb stores just in-frame clones and leaves some out. The data contain 150,000 to 200,000 clones, 70% to 90% of them singletons. What was sequenced was peripheral blood. These receptors were taken from a human donor in a cohort sampled during active COVID-19.

This chain connects TRBV11-1 to TRBJ2-7, with D unclear. V was pared by 4 bases and J by 7 bases, with 11 bases between. Germline V gene sequence: CDR1 SGHAT, CDR2 FQDESV (reference sequence). CDR3 size: 12 residues. The CDR3 protein is CASSSEPEEQYF. DNA of the CDR3: TGTGCCAGCAGCTCCGAGCCGGAGGAGCAGTACTTC.

This clone occurred a few times. This chain joins TRBV7-8 and TRBJ2-7; 9 bases align to TRBD1. CDR1 SGHVS and CDR2 FQNEAQ come from the germline V gene. The CDR3 is made up of 15 amino acids. With V trimmed by 5 bases and J by 3 bases, 8 bases remained unmatched. The DNA of the CDR3 is TGTGCCAGCAGCCCAAGGACAGGGGCGGACTACGAGCAGTACTTC. It yields the protein CASSPRTGADYEQYF.

The gene calls are TRBV12-3 or TRBV12-4 and TRBJ2-1, with D tentatively TRBD1 (5 bases). The CDR3 length is 13 residues. Trimming cost V 5 bases and J 6 bases, with 11 bases left between them. CDR3 sequence (DNA): TGTGCCAGCAGTAAGGGTCAGGGCAATGAGCAGTTCTTC. Translation: CASSKGQGNEQFF.

This clone came up once. The chain employs TRBV3-1 (or the pseudogene TRBV3-2) and TRBJ1-5, with a possible D match to TRBD1 (6 bases). The length of the CDR3 is 13 residues. The germline CDR1 and CDR2 sequences are LGHDT and YNNKEL (reference sequence). The germline V and J ends were trimmed by 5 bases and 5 bases, with 10 bases remaining between them. The CDR3 DNA sequence: TGTGCCAGCAGCGCTACAGGGTATCAGCCCCAGCATTTT. Amino acids: CASSATGYQPQHF.

This clone has just one count. The chain links TRBV2 to TRBJ1-2, with 10 nucleotides matching TRBD1. J gave up 6 bases and V 6 bases, and 10 bases lay outside the gene matches. CDR3 length: 15 residues. CDR1 is SNHLY, CDR2 FYNNEI, per germline. The CDR3 coding sequence is TGTGCCAGCAGGCTGACAGGGGGCAAGAGTGATGGCTACACCTTC. Amino acid sequence: CASRLTGGKSDGYTF.

This clone came up a few times. The sample has other DNA sequences that encode this CDR3 too. The chain couples TRBV6-6 to TRBJ2-7, with a weak D call TRBD1 (6 bases). The CDR3 is 14 residues long. Germline CDR1 is MNHNY and CDR2 is SVGAGI (reference sequence). Trimming pared 6 bases from V and 0 bases from J, leaving 12 bases between. DNA of the CDR3: TGTGCCAGCAGCCGAGACAGGTCCTCCTACGAGCAGTACTTC. Encoded protein: CASSRDRSSYEQYF.

The chain uses TRBV4-3 and TRBJ1-5; 11 bases align to TRBD1. The J segment lost 7 bases and the V segment lost 4 bases, leaving 6 bases of the junction unmatched. The CDR3 runs 15 residues. Germline lookup yields CDR1 LGHNA and CDR2 YSLEER. The CDR3: CASSPRTGGSQPQHF. The CDR3 DNA follows: TGCGCCAGCAGCCCGCGGACAGGGGGCTCCCAGCCCCAGCATTTT.

The CDR3 loop reads CASSIPTWGLNSPLHF. CDR3 nucleotide sequence: TGTGCCAGTAGTATCCCGACCTGGGGACTAAATTCACCCCTCCACTTT. V usage is TRBV19 and J usage is TRBJ1-6, with a weak D call TRBD1 (5 bases). The CDR3 is made up of 16 amino acids. Germline CDR1 reads LNHDA; CDR2 reads SQIVND (reference sequence). Trimming cost V 3 bases and J 7 bases, with 16 bases left between them.

The chain couples TRBV11-2 to TRBJ2-1, with 10 bases aligning to TRBD1. The CDR3 is made up of 17 amino acids. CDR1 SGHAT and CDR2 FQNNGV come from the germline V gene. The V gene end was trimmed by 1 base and the J gene end by 7 bases; junction bases not matched to a gene: 10. This CDR3 reads CASSLATGTGVGNEQFF. The CDR3, as DNA: TGTGCCAGCAGCTTAGCCACCGGGACAGGGGTGGGGAATGAGCAGTTCTTC.

This clone was observed a handful of times. The chain carries TRBV6-2 or TRBV6-3 and TRBJ2-5, with D hard to call. The CDR3 spans 16 residues. Trimming stripped 0 bases from V and 2 bases from J, with 13 bases between. CDR1 and CDR2 from the germline V gene are MNHEY and SVGEGT. The DNA for the CDR3 is TGTGCCAGCAGTTACTCGTATGGGCAGCCTCAAGAGACCCAGTACTTC. Translated: CASSYSYGQPQETQYF.

V and J are TRBV5-1 and TRBJ2-2; 11 nucleotides align to TRBD1. The CDR3 has 16 amino acids. Looked up from germline, CDR1 is SGHRS and CDR2 is YFSETQ. With 2 bases clipped from V and 7 bases from J, the junction kept 7 bases outside the gene matches. The CDR3 region is CASSFRTGGKGGELFF. In DNA, the CDR3 is TGCGCCAGCAGCTTCAGGACAGGGGGCAAGGGCGGGGAGCTGTTTTTT.

This sequence joins TRBV9 and TRBJ2-6, with 10 bases fitting TRBD2. The CDR3 length is 20 residues. Trimming removed 4 bases from V and 4 bases from J; junction bases left unmatched: 17. Germline V gene data show CDR1 as SGDLS and CDR2 as YYNGEE. The CDR3 DNA follows: TGTGCCAGCAGCTCCCGGAGGGTGAGCGGGGGGGCCGCCGGGGCCAACGTCCTGACTTTC. It translates to CASSSRRVSGGAAGANVLTF.

CDR3 nucleotide sequence: TGCAGTGCTAGTCCAGGACTAGCGCGAGTCTACTACGAGCAGTACTTC. It yields the protein CSASPGLARVYYEQYF. The chain employs TRBV20-1 and TRBJ2-7, with TRBD2 identical over 9 bases. The CDR3 covers 16 residues. Germline CDR1 is DFQATT and CDR2 is SNEGSKA (reference sequence). With V trimmed by 3 bases and J by 3 bases, 12 bases remained unmatched.

This chain links TRBV7-2 with TRBJ2-7, with a weak D call TRBD2 (5 bases). V shed 3 bases and J shed 0 bases, with 24 bases lying between them. Germline CDR1 and CDR2: SGHTA and FQGNSA. The CDR3 spans 19 residues. CDR3 loop: CASSFGLALPGPNSYEQYF. CDR3 nucleotides: TGTGCCAGCAGCTTCGGGTTAGCGCTCCCTGGGCCGAACTCCTACGAGCAGTACTTC.

The rearrangement uses TRBV11-2 and TRBJ2-1, with TRBD2 matching 7 bases. The germline gives CDR1 SGHAT, CDR2 FQNNGV. Trimming cost V 5 bases and J 2 bases; bases outside gene matches: 9. CDR3 length: 16 residues. The CDR3 protein is CASSPRAGAPYNEQFF. Written as DNA, the CDR3 is TGTGCCAGCAGCCCAAGGGCGGGAGCCCCCTACAATGAGCAGTTCTTC.

The rearrangement uses TRBV2 and TRBJ2-5; 13 bases are a match to TRBD2. CDR1 is SNHLY and CDR2 is FYNNEI in the germline V gene. Trimming removed 6 bases from V and 5 bases from J; junction bases left unmatched: 9. CDR3 length: 16 residues. The CDR3 DNA follows: TGTGCCAGCAGGCCACTAGCGGGGGGGCCGGGGGAGACCCAGTACTTC. This codes for CASRPLAGGPGETQYF. The entire variable domain, with the rest obtained from reference TRBV2 and TRBJ2-5, is as follows: EPEVTQTPSHQVTQMGQEVILRCVPISNHLYFYWYRQILGQKVEFLVSFYNNEISEKSEIFDDQFSVERPDGSNFTLKIRSTKLEDSAMYFCASRPLAGGPGETQYFGPGTRLLVL.

The gene calls are TRBV7-9 and TRBJ2-7; the D is unclear. This CDR3 comprises 12 residues. V was shortened by 3 bases and J by 4 bases, with 7 bases between the two germline ends. Germline V gene lookup returns CDR1 SEHNR and CDR2 FQNEAQ (reference sequence). Here the CDR3 DNA reads TGTGCCAGCAGCTTCGCGAATTACGAGCAGTACTTC. This translates into CASSFANYEQYF.

The rearrangement uses TRBV19 and TRBJ1-6; 8 bases line up with TRBD1. Trimming cost V 5 bases and J 7 bases; bases outside gene matches: 7. The germline gives CDR1 LNHDA, CDR2 SQIVND (reference sequence). There are 15 residues in the CDR3. The chain's CDR3 is CASSPTYRGNSPLHF. The CDR3 DNA follows: TGTGCCAGTAGTCCAACTTACAGGGGGAATTCACCCCTCCACTTT.

This sequence joins TRBV9 and TRBJ2-2; D might be TRBD1 (5 bases). Germline CDR1 reads SGDLS; CDR2 reads YYNGEE. The CDR3 length is 17 residues. Between the trimmed V and J ends, which lost 4 bases and 0 bases, there was a span of 16 bases. The CDR3: CASSRQRGGANTGELFF. The CDR3 DNA sequence: TGTGCCAGCAGCAGACAAAGGGGTGGGGCGAACACCGGGGAGCTGTTTTTT.

The V call is TRBV7-3, the J call TRBJ2-2; 7 bases fit TRBD2. J lost 1 base, V lost 5 bases, and 7 bases had no gene match. Germline values: CDR1 SGHTA, CDR2 FQGTGA. The CDR3 length is 16 residues. The CDR3 coding sequence is TGTGCCAGCAGCCGGGAGGCCAGTAAGAACACCGGGGAGCTGTTTTTT. It translates to CASSREASKNTGELFF.

In this sample, this clone turned up a few times. This chain joins TRBV11-2 and TRBJ1-6; D not certain. In germline, CDR1 is SGHAT, CDR2 FQNNGV. The CDR3 totals 15 residues. The ends were cut back, 1 base at V and 7 bases at J, with 11 bases in the middle. CDR3 in amino acids: CASSLVRLRNSPLHF. In DNA form, the CDR3 reads TGTGCCAGCAGCTTAGTGCGGCTACGGAATTCACCCCTCCACTTT.

The chain couples TRBV5-1 to TRBJ2-3; D is unresolved. The V end was cut by 0 bases, the J end by 1 base, with 9 bases between. This CDR3 spans 15 amino acids. Germline lookup yields CDR1 SGHRS and CDR2 YFSETQ. Here the CDR3 reads CASSLVSPGTDTQYF. The CDR3 nucleotides are TGCGCCAGCAGCTTGGTATCCCCTGGCACAGATACGCAGTATTTT.

The V and J genes are TRBV2 and TRBJ1-2, with 7 bases identical to TRBD1. With 7 bases clipped from V and 4 bases from J, the junction kept 6 bases outside the gene matches. The CDR3 has 13 amino acids. Germline V lookup: CDR1 SNHLY, CDR2 FYNNEI. Here the CDR3 reads CASKGQWGYGYTF. In DNA form, the CDR3 reads TGTGCCAGCAAGGGACAGTGGGGCTATGGCTACACCTTC.

The CDR3 coding sequence is TGTGCCAGCAGTTTGGTCGGGGGGGAGCAGTACTTC. Residues: CASSLVGGEQYF. The rearrangement joins TRBV27 to TRBJ2-7; 7 positions agree with TRBD2. The V gene's germline CDR1 is MNHEY and CDR2 SMNVEV (reference sequence). Trimming cost V 3 bases and J 7 bases; bases outside gene matches: 3. The CDR3 is made up of 12 amino acids.

The chain joins TRBV30 to TRBJ2-7; unclear D gene. The length of the CDR3 is 12 residues. The germline V gene encodes CDR1 GTSNPN and CDR2 SVGIG (reference sequence). Deletions cut 3 bases from V and 0 bases from J, with 6 bases between. CDR3 residues: CAWRVSSYEQYF. CDR3 nucleotides: TGTGCCTGGAGGGTCAGCTCCTACGAGCAGTACTTC.

This clone has a single count. This CDR3 reads CASSPRSSGSSGEQYF. CDR3 nucleotide sequence: TGTGCCAGCTCACCACGATCTAGCGGGAGCTCGGGCGAGCAGTACTTC. This chain uses TRBV18 with TRBJ2-7, with 10 bases that match TRBD2. The CDR3 extends over 16 amino acids. CDR1 is KGHSH, CDR2 LQKENI, per germline. V lost 1 base and J lost 6; bases outside the gene matches: 9.

This clone is a singleton in its sample. The chain employs TRBV5-6 and TRBJ1-4; no definite D call. The CDR3 length is 14 residues. CDR1 is SGHDT, CDR2 YYEEEE, per germline. Trimming pared 2 bases from V and 8 bases from J, leaving 13 bases between. CDR3: CASSFSTYGEKLFF. The CDR3 DNA is TGTGCCAGCAGCTTCAGCACCTACGGGGAAAAACTGTTTTTT.

This clone was counted only a few times. This rearrangement joins TRBV28 to TRBJ2-7; 11 bases match TRBD2. With 5 bases clipped from V and 6 bases from J, the junction kept 24 bases outside the gene matches. Germline loops: CDR1 MDHEN, CDR2 SYDVKM. The length of the CDR3 is 20 residues. The CDR3 reads CASSGASGPIISGGASEQYF. CDR3 bases: TGTGCCAGCAGTGGGGCTTCCGGTCCGATTATTAGCGGGGGGGCTTCCGAGCAGTACTTC. Variable domain in full (rest from reference TRBV28 and TRBJ2-7): DVKVTQSSRYLVKRTGEKVFLECVQDMDHENMFWYRQDPGLGLRLIYFSYDVKMKEKGDIPEGYSVSREKKERFSLILESASTNQTSMYLCASSGASGPIISGGASEQYFGPGTRLTVT.